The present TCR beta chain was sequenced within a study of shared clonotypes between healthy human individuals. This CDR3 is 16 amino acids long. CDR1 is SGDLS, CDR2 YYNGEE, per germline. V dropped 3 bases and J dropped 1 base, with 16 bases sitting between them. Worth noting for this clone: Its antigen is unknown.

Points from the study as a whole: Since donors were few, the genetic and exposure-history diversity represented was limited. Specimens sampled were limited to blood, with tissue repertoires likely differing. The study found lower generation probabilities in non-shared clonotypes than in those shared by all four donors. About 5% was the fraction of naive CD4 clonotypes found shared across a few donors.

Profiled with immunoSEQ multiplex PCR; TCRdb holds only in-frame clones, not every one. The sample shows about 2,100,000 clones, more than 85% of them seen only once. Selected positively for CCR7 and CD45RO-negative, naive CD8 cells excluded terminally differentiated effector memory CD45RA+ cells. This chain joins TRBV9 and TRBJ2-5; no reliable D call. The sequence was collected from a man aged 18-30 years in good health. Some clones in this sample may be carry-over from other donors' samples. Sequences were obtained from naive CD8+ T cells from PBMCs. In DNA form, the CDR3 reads TGTGCCAGCAGCGGATATCGGGTCAGCCCCCAAGAGACCCAGTACTTC. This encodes CASSGYRVSPQETQYF.